The 2 T cell receptor beta chains in this list originate from one sample, sequenced in a study of cytomegalovirus exposure and HLA in healthy donors. Vbeta (60) and Jbeta (13) primers were used in the PCR. The repertoire was sequenced with immunoSEQ multiplex PCR; TCRdb's copy has only in-frame clones and lacks some. The data show about 220,000 clones, 60% to 80% seen once. Sequencing input: PBMCs. All receptors come from a male donor in good health and CMV-seronegative.

The chain has TRBV9 and TRBJ2-3, with 13 bases identical to TRBD2. Germline V gives CDR1 SGDLS, CDR2 YYNGEE. The CDR3 runs to 13 residues. V shed 2 bases, J shed 9 bases, and the junction held 0 bases outside the gene matches. The CDR3 coding sequence is TGTGCCAGCAGCGTGGGACTAGCGGGAACGCAGTATTTT. Translating gives CASSVGLAGTQYF.

The chain recombines TRBV7-9 with TRBJ2-3, with 14 bases fitting TRBD2. The J segment lost 5 bases and the V segment lost 5 bases, leaving 6 bases of the junction unmatched. The CDR3 totals 16 residues. CDR1 and CDR2 from the germline V gene are SEHNR and FQNEAQ (reference sequence). The CDR3 bases are TGTGCCAGCAGCCCGGGACTAGCGGGGGTCTTAGATACGCAGTATTTT. Translated, it gives CASSPGLAGVLDTQYF.